Listed below are T cell receptor beta chains from one sample, sequenced in a study of T-cell memory formation after mild COVID-19. Each CDR3 protein is one row after TCRdb ran MiXCR on the 5' RACE reads. The data hold 400,000 to 450,000 distinct CDR3 sequences, with 15% to 20% observed a single time. Sequencing used PBMCs or a T cell subset sorted from them (not recorded which). The receptors shown here come from a man between 18 and 35 years old who had mild COVID-19 (a few samples of this study predate the infection). Cell type and time point are not known. The CDR3 runs from the conserved cysteine through the conserved F or W. A D gene is named only where the DNA matches it firmly. For some rows the clone size is stated as once, few or many, or as a class when expanded; others skip it.

J,V,size,D,CDR3,DNA
TRBJ2-2,TRBV11-2,-,-,CASSSAPGELFF,TGTGCCAGCAGCTCCGCCCCCGGGGAGCTGTTTTTT
TRBJ2-3,TRBV4-1,many,-,CASSQEGVPSTDTQYF,TGCGCCAGCAGCCAAGAAGGGGTTCCTAGCACAGATACGCAGTATTTT
TRBJ1-4,TRBV29-1,few,TRBD1,CSVEKGAPEKLFF,TGCAGCGTTGAAAAGGGGGCGCCTGAAAAACTGTTTTTT
TRBJ1-1,TRBV6-4,-,TRBD1,CASSPTGGWGNTEAFF,TGTGCCAGCAGTCCAACAGGGGGCTGGGGAAACACTGAAGCTTTCTTT
TRBJ1-3,TRBV15,few,-,CATSRDLAGYNGNTIYF,TGTGCCACCAGCAGAGATCTCGCCGGCTACAATGGAAACACCATATATTTT
TRBJ2-5,TRBV5-1,-,TRBD2,CASSLVSGGSETQYF,TGCGCCAGCAGCTTGGTTAGCGGGGGGTCCGAGACCCAGTACTTC
TRBJ2-3,TRBV27,-,-,CASRKVPTDTQYF,TGTGCCAGCAGAAAGGTCCCCACAGATACGCAGTATTTT
TRBJ2-1,TRBV6-2/TRBV6-3,many,TRBD1,CASSDGTGKGVREQFF,TGTGCCAGCAGTGACGGGACAGGAAAAGGTGTACGTGAGCAGTTCTTC
TRBJ1-1,TRBV28,few,TRBD1,CASSSPQGRAEAFF,TGTGCCAGCAGTTCCCCACAGGGGAGGGCTGAAGCTTTCTTT
TRBJ2-3,TRBV5-1,many,-,CASSLTTDTQYF,TGTGCCAGCAGCTTAACCACAGATACGCAGTATTTT
TRBJ2-2,TRBV7-7,-,TRBD2,CASSSVKRGAGELFF,TGTGCCAGCAGCTCAGTTAAGCGGGGGGCCGGGGAGCTGTTTTTT
TRBJ2-7,TRBV4-1,-,TRBD2,CASSLGTSGGDLYEQYF,TGCGCCAGCAGCCTCGGGACTAGCGGGGGGGATCTTTACGAGCAGTACTTC
TRBJ2-7,TRBV18,once,TRBD1,CASSARDRSDEQYF,TGTGCCAGCTCAGCACGGGACAGATCCGACGAGCAGTACTTC
TRBJ1-1,TRBV10-3,-,-,CAISDPIQGHTEAFF,TGTGCCATCAGTGATCCCATCCAGGGTCACACTGAAGCTTTCTTT
TRBJ2-3,TRBV7-6,-,TRBD2,CASSRTSGSSDTQYF,TGTGCCAGCAGCCGTACTAGCGGTTCTTCGGATACGCAGTATTTT
TRBJ2-2,TRBV27,once,TRBD1,CASRDRDRGRGGELFF,TGTGCCAGCAGGGACCGGGACAGGGGGCGCGGCGGGGAGCTGTTTTTT
TRBJ2-4,TRBV2,-,TRBD2,CATTGLAGRNIQYF,TGTGCCACCACAGGACTAGCGGGGCGAAACATTCAGTACTTC
TRBJ2-2,TRBV5-1,-,-,CASSLGTLRTGELFF,TGCGCCAGCAGCTTAGGGACCTTGAGGACCGGGGAGCTGTTTTTT
TRBJ1-4,TRBV25-1,-,-,CASSGPGYGLIF,TGTGCCAGCAGTGGGCCAGGTTACGGTTTGATTTTT
TRBJ2-3,TRBV15,few,TRBD1,CATSSGTGGLDTQYF,TGTGCCACCAGCAGCGGGACAGGGGGTCTGGATACGCAGTATTTT
TRBJ2-3,TRBV12-3/TRBV12-4,-,TRBD2,CASSPPAGGLPDTQYF,TGTGCCAGCAGTCCTCCAGCGGGGGGCTTACCAGATACGCAGTATTTT
TRBJ1-1,TRBV20-1,-,-,CSARDSKGPEAEAFF,TGCAGTGCTAGAGACTCAAAGGGGCCGGAGGCTGAAGCTTTCTTT